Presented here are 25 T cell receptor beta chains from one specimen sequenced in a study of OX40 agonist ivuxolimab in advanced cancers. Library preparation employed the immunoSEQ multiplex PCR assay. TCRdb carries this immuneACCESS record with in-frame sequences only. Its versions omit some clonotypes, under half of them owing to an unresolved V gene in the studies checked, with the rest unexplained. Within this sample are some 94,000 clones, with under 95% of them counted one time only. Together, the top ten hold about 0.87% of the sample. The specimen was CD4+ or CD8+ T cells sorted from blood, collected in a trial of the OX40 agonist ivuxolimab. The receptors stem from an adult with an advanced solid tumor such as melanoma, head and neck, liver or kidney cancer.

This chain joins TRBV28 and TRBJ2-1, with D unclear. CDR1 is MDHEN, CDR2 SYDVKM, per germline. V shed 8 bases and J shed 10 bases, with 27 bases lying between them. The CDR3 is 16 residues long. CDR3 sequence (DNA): TGTGCCAGCGCCGGCGGTGGTAGCCCGACATTGGGAGAGCAGTTCTTC. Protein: CASAGGGSPTLGEQFF.

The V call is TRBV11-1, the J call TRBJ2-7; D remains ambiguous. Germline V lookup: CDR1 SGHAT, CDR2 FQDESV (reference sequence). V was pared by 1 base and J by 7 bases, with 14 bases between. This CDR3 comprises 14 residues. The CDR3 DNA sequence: TGTGCCAGCAGCTTAGATCTAACAGATAGGGAGCAGTACTTC. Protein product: CASSLDLTDREQYF.

The CDR3 is CAWSVPRLGAYEQYF. CDR3 nucleotides: TGTGCCTGGAGTGTACCGAGACTAGGCGCCTACGAGCAGTACTTC. This sequence joins TRBV30 and TRBJ2-7, with D perhaps TRBD2 (6 bases). V lost 0 bases to trimming and J lost 2 bases, with 14 bases between them. Germline V gives CDR1 GTSNPN, CDR2 SVGIG (reference sequence). The CDR3 is made up of 15 amino acids.

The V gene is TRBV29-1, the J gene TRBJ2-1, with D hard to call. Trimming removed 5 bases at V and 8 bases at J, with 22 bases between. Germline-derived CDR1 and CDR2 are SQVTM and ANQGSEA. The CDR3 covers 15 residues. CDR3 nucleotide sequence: TGCAGCGTTCTCGGACGGAGACTTGCGCGCCATGAGCAGTTCTTC. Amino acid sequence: CSVLGRRLARHEQFF.

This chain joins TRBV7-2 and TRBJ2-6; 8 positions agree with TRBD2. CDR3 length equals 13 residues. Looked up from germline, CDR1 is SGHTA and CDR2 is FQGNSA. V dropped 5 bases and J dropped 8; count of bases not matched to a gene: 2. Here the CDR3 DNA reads TGTGCCAGCAGCCCGGGGGGGACCAACGTCCTGACTTTC. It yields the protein CASSPGGTNVLTF.

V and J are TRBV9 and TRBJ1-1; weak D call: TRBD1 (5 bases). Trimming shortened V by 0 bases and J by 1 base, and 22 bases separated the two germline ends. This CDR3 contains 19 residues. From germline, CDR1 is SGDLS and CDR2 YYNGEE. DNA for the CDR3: TGTGCCAGCAGCGTAGCTACCAATTCGGTTGGGGGGGAGAACACTGAAGCTTTCTTT. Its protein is CASSVATNSVGGENTEAFF.

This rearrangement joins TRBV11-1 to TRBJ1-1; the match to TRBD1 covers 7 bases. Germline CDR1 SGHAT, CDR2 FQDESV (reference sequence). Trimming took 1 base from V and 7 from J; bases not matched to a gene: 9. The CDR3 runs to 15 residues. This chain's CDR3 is CASSLVLRDRYEAFF. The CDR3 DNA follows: TGTGCCAGCAGCTTAGTCCTCCGGGACAGATATGAAGCTTTCTTT.

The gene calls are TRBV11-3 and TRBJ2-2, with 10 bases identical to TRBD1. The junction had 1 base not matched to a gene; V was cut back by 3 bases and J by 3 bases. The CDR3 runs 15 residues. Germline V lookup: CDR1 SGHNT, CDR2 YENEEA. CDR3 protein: CASSFGTGDTGELFF. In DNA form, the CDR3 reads TGTGCCAGCAGCTTTGGGACAGGGGACACCGGGGAGCTGTTTTTT.

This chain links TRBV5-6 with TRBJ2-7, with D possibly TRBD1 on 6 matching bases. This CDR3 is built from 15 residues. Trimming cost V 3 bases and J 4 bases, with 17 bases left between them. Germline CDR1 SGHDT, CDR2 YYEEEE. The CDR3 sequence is CASSSRRSGAYEQYF. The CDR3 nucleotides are TGTGCCAGCAGCTCTCGGCGGTCAGGGGCGTACGAGCAGTACTTC.

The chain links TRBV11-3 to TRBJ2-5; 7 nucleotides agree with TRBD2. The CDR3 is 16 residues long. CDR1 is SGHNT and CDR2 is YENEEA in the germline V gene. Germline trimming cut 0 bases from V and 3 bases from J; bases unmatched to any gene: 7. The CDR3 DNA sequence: TGTGCCAGCAGCTTAGACGGGAGGCCGGGCGAAGAGACCCAGTACTTC. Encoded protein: CASSLDGRPGEETQYF.

The CDR3 sequence: CASSLGTPSTDTQYF. The CDR3 DNA reads as TGTGCCAGCAGCTTAGGGACCCCTAGCACAGATACGCAGTATTTT. The rearrangement joins TRBV7-6 to TRBJ2-3; D call uncertain. CDR3 length: 15 residues. The germline V gene encodes CDR1 SGHVS and CDR2 FNYEAQ. The V end lost 1 base, the J end lost 0 bases, and 8 bases lay between the germline ends.

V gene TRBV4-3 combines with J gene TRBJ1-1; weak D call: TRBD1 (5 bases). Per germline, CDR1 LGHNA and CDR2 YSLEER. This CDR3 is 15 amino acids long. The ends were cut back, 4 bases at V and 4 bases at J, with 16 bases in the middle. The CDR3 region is CASSRYSGVGTEAFF. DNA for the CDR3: TGCGCCAGCAGCCGTTATTCGGGGGTTGGCACTGAAGCTTTCTTT.

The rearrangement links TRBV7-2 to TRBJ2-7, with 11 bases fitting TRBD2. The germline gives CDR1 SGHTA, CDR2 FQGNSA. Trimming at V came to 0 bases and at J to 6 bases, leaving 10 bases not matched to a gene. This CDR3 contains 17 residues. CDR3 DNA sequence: TGTGCCAGCAGCTTAGCCGGGACTAGCGGTCCCATAGGCGAGCAGTACTTC. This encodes CASSLAGTSGPIGEQYF.

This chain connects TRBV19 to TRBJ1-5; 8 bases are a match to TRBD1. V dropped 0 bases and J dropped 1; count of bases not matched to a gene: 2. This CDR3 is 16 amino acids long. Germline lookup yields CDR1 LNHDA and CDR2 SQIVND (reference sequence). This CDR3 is CASSIETGASNQPQHF. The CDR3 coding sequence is TGTGCCAGTAGTATAGAGACAGGGGCGAGCAATCAGCCCCAGCATTTT.

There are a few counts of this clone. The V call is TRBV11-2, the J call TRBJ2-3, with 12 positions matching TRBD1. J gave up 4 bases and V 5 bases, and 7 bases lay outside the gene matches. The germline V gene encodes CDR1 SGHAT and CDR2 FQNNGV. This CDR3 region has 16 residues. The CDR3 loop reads CASSPWDRGPADTQYF. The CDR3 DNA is TGTGCCAGCAGCCCATGGGACAGGGGGCCAGCAGATACGCAGTATTTT.

The CDR3 DNA reads TGTGCCAGCAGCTTAGCGGGAGCGGGCGTTGATACGCAGTATTTT. This gives the protein CASSLAGAGVDTQYF. The gene calls are TRBV7-9 and TRBJ2-3; tentatively, D is TRBD2 (6 bases). The germline CDR1 and CDR2 sequences are SEHNR and FQNEAQ (reference sequence). The CDR3 sequence is 15 residues long. The V end lost 0 bases, the J end lost 6 bases, and 13 bases lay between the germline ends.

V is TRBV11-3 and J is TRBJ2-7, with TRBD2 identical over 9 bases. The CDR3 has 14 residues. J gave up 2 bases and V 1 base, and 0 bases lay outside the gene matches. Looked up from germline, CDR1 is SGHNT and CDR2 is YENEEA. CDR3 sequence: CASSLGGGAYEQYF. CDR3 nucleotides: TGTGCCAGCAGCTTAGGCGGGGGGGCCTACGAGCAGTACTTC.

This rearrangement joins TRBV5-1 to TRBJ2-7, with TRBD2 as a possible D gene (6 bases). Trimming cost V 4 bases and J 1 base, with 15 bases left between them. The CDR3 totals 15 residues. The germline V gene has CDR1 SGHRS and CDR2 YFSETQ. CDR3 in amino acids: CASSTSGRGSYEQYF. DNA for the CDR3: TGCGCCAGCAGCACGAGCGGGCGCGGATCCTACGAGCAGTACTTC.

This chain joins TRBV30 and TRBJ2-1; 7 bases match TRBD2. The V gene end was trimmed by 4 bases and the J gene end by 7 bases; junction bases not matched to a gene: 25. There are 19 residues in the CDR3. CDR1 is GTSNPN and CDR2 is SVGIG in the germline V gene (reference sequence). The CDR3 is CAWNRKALGTIVARNEQFF. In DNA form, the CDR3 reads TGTGCCTGGAATAGAAAAGCTCTGGGGACTATTGTCGCACGGAATGAGCAGTTCTTC.

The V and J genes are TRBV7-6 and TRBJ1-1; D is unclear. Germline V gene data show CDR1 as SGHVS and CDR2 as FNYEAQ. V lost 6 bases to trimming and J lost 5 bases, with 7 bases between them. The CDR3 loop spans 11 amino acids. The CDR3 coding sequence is TGTGCCAGCAGGTCTTTAACTGAAGCTTTCTTT. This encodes CASRSLTEAFF.

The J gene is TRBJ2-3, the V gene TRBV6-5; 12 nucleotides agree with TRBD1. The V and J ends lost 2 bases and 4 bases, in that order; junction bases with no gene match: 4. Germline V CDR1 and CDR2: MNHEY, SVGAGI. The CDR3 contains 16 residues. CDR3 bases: TGTGCCAGCAGTTACGGGACAGGGGGCGTTGCAGATACGCAGTATTTT. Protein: CASSYGTGGVADTQYF.

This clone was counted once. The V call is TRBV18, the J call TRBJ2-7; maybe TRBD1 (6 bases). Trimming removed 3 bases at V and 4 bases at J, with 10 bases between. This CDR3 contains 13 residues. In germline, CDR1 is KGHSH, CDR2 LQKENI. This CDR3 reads CASSPPTGYEQYF. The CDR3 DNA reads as TGTGCCAGCTCACCTCCAACAGGGTACGAGCAGTACTTC.

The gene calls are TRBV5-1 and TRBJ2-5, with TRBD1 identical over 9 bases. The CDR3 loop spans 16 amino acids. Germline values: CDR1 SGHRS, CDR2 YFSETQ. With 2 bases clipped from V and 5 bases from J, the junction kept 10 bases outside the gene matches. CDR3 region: CASSFQGTGMKETQYF. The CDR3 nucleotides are TGCGCCAGCAGCTTCCAAGGGACAGGGATGAAGGAGACCCAGTACTTC. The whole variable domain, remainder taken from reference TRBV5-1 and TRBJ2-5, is KAGVTQTPRYLIKTRGQQVTLSCSPISGHRSVSWYQQTPGQGLQFLFEYFSETQRNKGNFPGRFSGRQFSNSRSEMNVSTLELGDSALYLCASSFQGTGMKETQYFGPGTRLLVL.

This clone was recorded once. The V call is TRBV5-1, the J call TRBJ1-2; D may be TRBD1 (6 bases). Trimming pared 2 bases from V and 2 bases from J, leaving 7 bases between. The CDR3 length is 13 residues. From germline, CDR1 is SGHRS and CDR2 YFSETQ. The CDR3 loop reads CASSFTGNYGYTF. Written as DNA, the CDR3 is TGCGCCAGCAGCTTTACAGGGAACTATGGCTACACCTTC.

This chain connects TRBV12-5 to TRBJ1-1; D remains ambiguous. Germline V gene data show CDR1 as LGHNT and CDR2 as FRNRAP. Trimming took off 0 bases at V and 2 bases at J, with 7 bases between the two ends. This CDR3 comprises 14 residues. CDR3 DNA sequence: TGTGCTAGTGGTTTGGTAGTGCCTAACACTGAAGCTTTCTTT. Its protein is CASGLVVPNTEAFF.